This T cell receptor (beta chain) originates from a study of T cell responses to AZD1222 COVID-19 vaccine. Study-wide points: Nearly half of spike-specific TCRs reportedly go after variant regions that carry no mutations. Regions 160-218 and 743-854 held dominance among vaccine-associated CD4 TCRs, which spanned spike. At baseline, seropositivity was found in only five or six AZD1222 recipients.

Libraries were prepared by immunoSEQ multiplex PCR; TCRdb keeps only in-frame clonotypes and omits some of them. This table has under 150,000 clones, just over 90% appearing once. As regards this clone: Antigen unknown.

Trimming left V 4 bases short and J 5 bases short, with 9 bases between. CDR1 SGHVS and CDR2 FQNEAQ come from the germline V gene. This CDR3 is 13 amino acids long. The TCR comes from an adult in good health. The V and J genes are TRBV7-8 and TRBJ2-1, with D uncertain. The source material was peripheral blood, sampled on day 0 of AZD1222 vaccination. CDR3 nucleotides: TGTGCCAGCAGCTCTGTTCCGGACAATGAGCAGTTCTTC. Its protein is CASSSVPDNEQFF.